The TCR beta chain under discussion was sequenced for a study of blood T cell repertoires in COVID-19. Study details: T cells, B-cell-depleted T cells, or PBMCs provided the cDNA or gDNA that served as material.

The germline V and J ends were trimmed by 7 bases and 2 bases, with 17 bases remaining between them. The CDR3 covers 16 residues. Germline values: CDR1 SEHNR, CDR2 FQNEAQ (reference sequence). Seattle researchers signed up patients amid active infection and tracked them longitudinally. Repertoires were generated with immunoSEQ multiplex PCR, while TCRdb's copy carries only in-frame clones and drops some. The sample gives around 280,000 clones, roughly 90% of which show up once; approximately 10% is in the top ten. This clone was counted once. Sequencing was performed on peripheral blood. The sequence was collected from a woman younger than 45 with COVID-19, enrolled during active disease. The V and J genes are TRBV7-9 and TRBJ1-4, with D hard to call. The CDR3 sequence is CASNIALGVTNEKLFF. The CDR3, as DNA: TGTGCCAGCAACATAGCGTTGGGAGTGACTAATGAAAAACTGTTTTTT. The full variable domain, rest sourced from reference TRBV7-9 and TRBJ1-4, is DTGVSQNPRHKITKRGQNVTFRCDPISEHNRLYWYRQTLGQGPEFLTYFQNEAQLEKSRLLSDRFSAERPKGSFSTLEIQRTEQGDSAMYLCASNIALGVTNEKLFFGSGTQLSVL.